Presented here are 9 T cell receptor beta chains from one specimen sequenced in a study of identical twins. TCRdb re-called the 5' RACE reads with MiXCR, one entry per CDR3 protein. The sample has some 630,000 distinct CDR3 sequences, 7.1% seen once. Another study also made use of these data, one on yellow fever vaccine responses in identical twins.

Material for sequencing was PBMCs. The receptors were sampled from a woman younger than 35 in good health.

The V gene is TRBV6-1, the J gene TRBJ2-2; 7 nucleotides line up with TRBD1. This CDR3 has 17 residues. The V and J ends lost 5 bases and 3 bases, in that order; junction bases with no gene match: 12. The V gene's germline CDR1 is MNHNS and CDR2 SASEGT. The CDR3, as DNA: TGTGCCAGCAGTAGGGACAGTCGTCCAAGATACACCGGGGAGCTGTTTTTT. It translates to CASSRDSRPRYTGELFF.

This clonotype was detected only a few times. This sequence joins TRBV12-3 or TRBV12-4 and TRBJ2-3, with TRBD2 matching 12 bases. The CDR3 loop spans 17 amino acids. The ends lost 3 bases at V and 2 bases at J; junction bases unmatched: 6. In DNA form, the CDR3 reads TGTGCCAGCAGTTTCTTATCTAGCGGGAGGGCCACAGATACGCAGTATTTT. Translation gives CASSFLSSGRATDTQYF.

This clonotype was counted ten times or more. This chain links TRBV3-1 with TRBJ1-5; D may be TRBD1 (5 bases). Trimming stripped 1 base from V and 2 bases from J, with 12 bases between. This CDR3 comprises 16 residues. Per the germline V gene, CDR1 is LGHDT and CDR2 is YNNKEL (reference sequence). The CDR3, as DNA: TGTGCCAGCAGCCAAGGAGGGGTTGGGGGCAATCAGCCCCAGCATTTT. Protein sequence: CASSQGGVGGNQPQHF.

The genes are TRBV10-3 and TRBJ2-5; no firm D call. The V end lost 2 bases, the J end lost 5 bases, and 9 bases lay between the germline ends. Germline-derived CDR1 and CDR2 are ENHRY and SYGVKD. This CDR3 spans 13 amino acids. CDR3 sequence (DNA): TGTGCCATCAGTGAGAGTCGGATGGAGACCCAGTACTTC. Protein: CAISESRMETQYF.

This chain joins TRBV5-1 and TRBJ2-3; tentative D call: TRBD2 (5 bases). Trimming took 2 bases from V and 2 from J, leaving 9 bases between them. This CDR3 region has 14 residues. Looked up from germline, CDR1 is SGHRS and CDR2 is YFSETQ. The CDR3 DNA is TGCGCCAGCAGCTTCGGGGAGTCCACAGATACGCAGTATTTT. This sequence encodes CASSFGESTDTQYF.

This sequence joins TRBV6-1 and TRBJ1-2; the match to TRBD1 covers 8 bases. V was clipped by 5 bases and J by 3 bases; unmatched bases: 20. This CDR3 region has 19 residues. Germline V gene lookup returns CDR1 MNHNS and CDR2 SASEGT. The CDR3 region is CASSKDRARIWINHYGYTF. Written as DNA, the CDR3 is TGTGCCAGCAGTAAGGACAGGGCCAGGATTTGGATCAACCACTATGGCTACACCTTC.

Ten or more counts support this clonotype. The chain links TRBV12-3 or TRBV12-4 to TRBJ2-7; unclear D gene. The CDR3 is 16 residues long. V lost 7 bases to trimming and J lost 0 bases, with 19 bases between them. Written as DNA, the CDR3 is TGTGCCAGCACCGTTAATAGTTCGGCAGGCTCCTACGAGCAGTACGTC. Residues: CASTVNSSAGSYEQYV.

This clonotype was detected a few times. The V call is TRBV28, the J call TRBJ2-1, with D perhaps TRBD2 (6 bases). CDR3 length: 14 amino acids. CDR1 and CDR2 (germline): MDHEN, SYDVKM. Trimming pared 7 bases from V and 1 base from J, leaving 11 bases between. Written as DNA, the CDR3 is TGTGCCAGCATTGGGGCGGGGTCCTACAATGAGCAGTTCTTC. Translated, it gives CASIGAGSYNEQFF.

V is TRBV29-1 and J is TRBJ2-3, with D maybe TRBD2 (5 bases). Trimming took 8 bases from V and 6 from J, leaving 18 bases between them. This CDR3 is built from 13 residues. Germline-derived CDR1 and CDR2 are SQVTM and ANQGSEA. The CDR3 DNA reads TGCAGCATGGCGGGCACGACCGTTGATACGCAGTATTTT. Translation gives CSMAGTTVDTQYF.